Each of the 12 T cell receptor beta chains below was sequenced from the same sample in a study of CD8 T cells in ankylosing spondylitis. Study findings and constraints: Seemingly characteristic of ankylosing spondylitis blood was a TCR beta motif consisting of 7 or 8 highly homologous variants.

These receptors are not linked to any known antigen. MiXCR, run by TCRdb on the 5' RACE reads, gives a single entry per CDR3 protein. The table lists 500,000 or so distinct CDR3 sequences, about 5% of them singletons. Sequenced material: blood, either unsorted or a sorted T cell fraction (not recorded which). These receptors were obtained from a male donor with ankylosing spondylitis.

This clonotype was detected many times. The chain links TRBV20-1 to TRBJ2-1; a possible D gene is TRBD2 (6 bases). The CDR3 consists of 12 residues. The V and J ends lost 3 bases and 6 bases respectively, with 9 bases between them. The germline V gene has CDR1 DFQATT and CDR2 SNEGSKA (reference sequence). CDR3 sequence (DNA): TGCAGTGCTAGCGGGAGTTTCAATGAGCAGTTCTTC. The encoded protein is CSASGSFNEQFF.

This clonotype was counted many times. The CDR3 nucleotides read TGTGCCAGCAGCCCCGGACAGGGGACCGACGAGCAGTACTTC. Protein: CASSPGQGTDEQYF. The genes are TRBV7-2 and TRBJ2-7; 9 bases align to TRBD1. The CDR3 runs 14 residues. Unmatched junction bases numbered 7, after V lost 5 bases and J lost 5 bases. Germline V gene lookup returns CDR1 SGHTA and CDR2 FQGNSA. Variable domain in full (rest from reference TRBV7-2 and TRBJ2-7): GAGVSQSPSNKVTEKGKDVELRCDPISGHTALYWYRQSLGQGLEFLIYFQGNSAPDKSGLPSDRFSAERTGGSVSTLTIQRTQQEDSAVYLCASSPGQGTDEQYFGPGTRLTVT.

This clonotype was picked up many times. One end of the junction fails to match germline, which may point to a read error. The chain recombines TRBV7-7 with TRBJ2-1; possibly TRBD1 or TRBD2 for D (6 bases each). The CDR3 is made up of 13 amino acids. The germline V gene encodes CDR1 SSHAT and CDR2 FNYEAQ (reference sequence). CDR3 protein: CASSWGALNEQFF. The CDR3 nucleotides are TGTGCTAGCAGCTGGGGGGCACTCAATGAGCAGTTCTTC. Combining the CDR3 with reference TRBV7-7 and TRBJ2-1 gives the whole variable domain GAGVSQSPRYKVTKRGQDVTLRCDPISSHATLYWYQQALGQGPEFLTYFNYEAQPDKSGLPSDRFSAERPEGSISTLTIQRTEQRDSAMYRCASSWGALNEQFFGPGTRLTVL.

There are many counts of this clonotype. CDR3 loop: CASSLYDRGEDGYTF. The CDR3, as DNA: TGTGCCAGCAGCTTATACGACAGGGGAGAGGATGGCTACACCTTC. V is TRBV7-2 and J is TRBJ1-2, with 8 bases that match TRBD1. V gave up 2 bases and J gave up 6 bases; unmatched junction bases: 8. Per the germline V gene, CDR1 is SGHTA and CDR2 is FQGNSA. CDR3 length: 15 residues.

This clonotype was recorded many times. V usage is TRBV5-1 and J usage is TRBJ2-1; 11 bases are shared with TRBD2. From germline, CDR1 is SGHRS and CDR2 YFSETQ. The junction had 7 bases not matched to a gene; V was cut back by 7 bases and J by 4 bases. CDR3 length: 15 amino acids. The CDR3 nucleotides read TGCGCCAGCGCCCTAGCGGGAGGACAGTACAATGAGCAGTTCTTC. It translates to CASALAGGQYNEQFF. Complete variable domain (other parts from reference TRBV5-1 and TRBJ2-1): KAGVTQTPRYLIKTRGQQVTLSCSPISGHRSVSWYQQTPGQGLQFLFEYFSETQRNKGNFPGRFSGRQFSNSRSEMNVSTLELGDSALYLCASALAGGQYNEQFFGPGTRLTVL.

In this sample, this clonotype turned up a few times. The rearrangement uses TRBV6-2 or TRBV6-3 and TRBJ2-7, with 9 bases matching TRBD1. V shed 7 bases and J 2 bases; nucleotides not matched to a gene: 9. The CDR3 contains 15 residues. Germline CDR1 and CDR2: MNHEY and SVGEGT. CDR3 nucleotide sequence: TGTGCCAGCACCAACAGGGGGCAAGAAACCTACGAGCAGTACTTC. Its translation: CASTNRGQETYEQYF.

This clonotype came up many times. The rearrangement uses TRBV7-9 and TRBJ1-1, with 8 nucleotides matching TRBD1. J was trimmed by 3 bases and V by 6 bases; bases with no gene match: 3. This CDR3 is 13 amino acids long. Germline V lookup: CDR1 SEHNR, CDR2 FQNEAQ (reference sequence). CDR3 coding DNA: TGTGCCAGCAGTCACAGGGGGGACACTGAAGCTTTCTTT. Its protein is CASSHRGDTEAFF.

This clonotype was seen at least ten times. This rearrangement joins TRBV6-1 to TRBJ1-5; D not resolved. Trimming stripped 8 bases from V and 2 bases from J, with 16 bases between. CDR1 MNHNS and CDR2 SASEGT come from the germline V gene. The CDR3 sequence is 15 residues long. The CDR3 coding sequence is TGTGCCAGCTTTGGGTCTAACTGGGGCAATCAGCCCCAGCATTTT. Residues: CASFGSNWGNQPQHF.

This clonotype has ten or more counts. The chain recombines TRBV5-1 with TRBJ2-1; D is tentatively TRBD1 or TRBD2 (5 bases each). In germline, CDR1 is SGHRS, CDR2 YFSETQ. V lost 4 bases, J lost 0 bases, and 14 bases lay in between. The CDR3 runs to 16 residues. Here the CDR3 DNA reads TGCGCCAGCAGCACTTTACGGGACGGCTCCTACAATGAGCAGTTCTTC. Residues: CASSTLRDGSYNEQFF.

This clonotype was seen just once. This rearrangement joins TRBV11-3 to TRBJ2-7; D gene ambiguous. From germline, CDR1 is SGHNT and CDR2 YENEEA. The CDR3 is 14 amino acids. V shed 1 base and J shed 3 bases, with 10 bases lying between them. The chain's CDR3 is CASSLGPFNYEQYF. The CDR3 nucleotides read TGTGCCAGCAGCTTAGGACCATTTAACTACGAGCAGTACTTC.

The chain employs TRBV27 and TRBJ2-6; D uncertain. This CDR3 spans 17 amino acids. Germline CDR1 and CDR2: MNHEY and SMNVEV (reference sequence). Trimming shortened V by 4 bases and J by 0 bases, and 13 bases separated the two germline ends. The CDR3 nucleotides are TGTGCCAGCAGTTCCCGGGCCCGATACTCTGGGGCCAACGTCCTGACTTTC. Translation gives CASSSRARYSGANVLTF.

Many counts were recorded for this clonotype. The chain employs TRBV13 and TRBJ2-3, with 9 bases fitting TRBD2. The CDR3 consists of 15 residues. Trimming at V came to 6 bases and at J to 2 bases, leaving 6 bases not matched to a gene. Per the germline V gene, CDR1 is PRHDT and CDR2 is FYEKMQ (reference sequence). The CDR3 DNA follows: TGTGCCAGCAGTTTTAGCGGGGGATACACAGATACGCAGTATTTT. This gives the protein CASSFSGGYTDTQYF.